This T cell receptor (beta chain) stems from a study of OX40 agonist ivuxolimab in advanced cancers. As for the study in general: Among those enrolled, mean age was about 58 years (range about 23 to 79) and approximately 80% were male.

Germline CDR1 is MNHEY and CDR2 is SMNVEV (reference sequence). Trimming left V 7 bases short and J 15 bases short, with 16 bases between. This CDR3 contains 12 residues. Measured with immunoSEQ multiplex PCR; TCRdb has only the in-frame clones, and not every one. The sample yields about 26,000 clones, over 85% seen once. In this sample, this clone turned up once. The sample was CD4+ or CD8+ T cells sorted from blood, taken in a trial of the OX40 agonist ivuxolimab. This TCR derives from an adult with an advanced solid tumor such as melanoma, head and neck, liver or kidney cancer. This chain links TRBV27 with TRBJ1-6; no firm D call. In DNA, the CDR3 is TGTGCCAGCAAGGGCTATGGATCAGTCCTCCACTTT. Translation: CASKGYGSVLHF.